Shown below are 24 T cell receptor beta chains from a single sample sequenced in a study of graft-versus-host responses after intestinal transplantation. The method was immunoSEQ multiplex PCR; TCRdb's version includes in-frame clones alone and lacks a portion of them. The data show tens of thousands of clones, with about 90% seen just once and roughly 2.5% held by the top ten. No antigen is known for these receptors. The sequenced sample was unstimulated CD8+ T cells sorted from spleen or lymph node cells, obtained before intestinal transplant. The receptors originated from a human donor who received an intestinal transplant.

J is TRBJ2-7 and V is TRBV5-1, with D perhaps matching TRBD2 (6 bases). The germline V gene has CDR1 SGHRS and CDR2 YFSETQ. There are 13 residues in the CDR3. The V end lost 2 bases, the J end lost 2 bases, and 8 bases lay between the germline ends. Written as DNA, the CDR3 is TGCGCCAGCAGCTTTGGGACTGCCTACGAGCAGTACTTC. It codes for CASSFGTAYEQYF.

This rearrangement joins TRBV28 to TRBJ1-2, with TRBD1 identical over 11 bases. CDR3 size: 14 residues. The germline V gene has CDR1 MDHEN and CDR2 SYDVKM. V lost 6 bases, J lost 8 bases, and 8 bases stayed unmatched. CDR3 sequence: CASSQPGQGEGYTF. For the CDR3, the DNA is TGTGCCAGCAGCCAACCGGGACAGGGGGAAGGCTACACCTTC.

This clone was observed a single time. The chain links TRBV28 to TRBJ2-7; tentative D call: TRBD2 (6 bases). This CDR3 region has 17 residues. CDR1 and CDR2 from the germline V gene are MDHEN and SYDVKM. With 3 bases removed from V and 3 bases from J, the gap between germline ends came to 21 bases. CDR3: CASSLIPWRGISYEQYF. CDR3 nucleotides: TGTGCCAGCAGTTTGATCCCTTGGCGGGGCATTAGCTACGAGCAGTACTTC.

This clone was counted a single time. The chain employs TRBV13 and TRBJ2-1, with TRBD2 matching 12 bases. The germline CDR1 and CDR2 sequences are PRHDT and FYEKMQ (reference sequence). This CDR3 region has 15 residues. The V and J ends lost 4 bases and 4 bases, in that order; junction bases with no gene match: 2. The DNA of the CDR3 is TGTGCCAGCAGCTCCGGACTAGCGGGATACAATGAGCAGTTCTTC. Translation gives CASSSGLAGYNEQFF.

The CDR3 reads CASSISAGTEAFF. In DNA, the CDR3 is TGTGCCAGTAGTATAAGCGCAGGGACTGAAGCTTTCTTT. The chain carries TRBV19 and TRBJ1-1, with D maybe TRBD1 (5 bases). The germline V gene encodes CDR1 LNHDA and CDR2 SQIVND (reference sequence). Trimming shortened V by 2 bases and J by 5 bases, and 9 bases separated the two germline ends. The CDR3 spans 13 residues.

The V gene is TRBV6-5, the J gene TRBJ2-3, with 7 bases fitting TRBD1. CDR3 length: 14 amino acids. Trimming at V came to 4 bases and at J to 4 bases, leaving 5 bases not matched to a gene. Germline CDR1 MNHEY, CDR2 SVGAGI. The CDR3 DNA reads as TGTGCCAGCAGTTGGACAGGTGGCGCAGATACGCAGTATTTT. Its protein is CASSWTGGADTQYF.

This chain connects TRBV4-1 to TRBJ2-5; 8 nucleotides agree with TRBD1. Germline CDR1 is MGHRA and CDR2 is YSYEKL. The CDR3 is made up of 14 amino acids. Trimming took 6 bases from V and 5 from J; bases not matched to a gene: 8. The chain's CDR3 is CASSLQGAGETQYF. The DNA of the CDR3 is TGCGCCAGCAGTCTGCAGGGGGCTGGGGAGACCCAGTACTTC.

The CDR3 region has the DNA TGTGCCAGTACCCGGGACTACCAAGCTAGCACAGATACGCAGTATTTT. Encoded protein: CASTRDYQASTDTQYF. This sequence joins TRBV19 and TRBJ2-3; 7 nucleotides align to TRBD2. V dropped 7 bases and J dropped 0; count of bases not matched to a gene: 10. This CDR3 has 16 residues. The germline CDR1 and CDR2 sequences are LNHDA and SQIVND (reference sequence).

V and J are TRBV28 and TRBJ2-3; TRBD1 might be the D (6 bases). Germline V CDR1 and CDR2: MDHEN, SYDVKM. Trimming stripped 2 bases from V and 4 bases from J, with 13 bases between. This CDR3 is 15 amino acids long. The CDR3 here is CASSLTQGKADTQYF. The DNA of the CDR3 is TGTGCCAGCAGTTTAACACAGGGAAAGGCAGATACGCAGTATTTT.

The V call is TRBV7-3, the J call TRBJ2-6; 7 positions match TRBD2. Germline V lookup: CDR1 SGHTA, CDR2 FQGTGA. This CDR3 is 14 amino acids long. Unmatched junction bases numbered 4, after V lost 2 bases and J lost 9 bases. The CDR3 nucleotides are TGTGCCAGCAGCTTAGGGGGGGGAGTCAACGTCCTGACTTTC. This sequence encodes CASSLGGGVNVLTF.

V usage is TRBV5-1 and J usage is TRBJ2-5; 7 nucleotides line up with TRBD1. V was pared by 4 bases and J by 5 bases, with 2 bases of the junction left unmatched. This CDR3 has 12 amino acids. Germline loops: CDR1 SGHRS, CDR2 YFSETQ. As DNA, the CDR3 is TGCGCCAGCAGCCAACAGGGGGAGACCCAGTACTTC. Translation: CASSQQGETQYF.

The genes are TRBV7-8 and TRBJ1-6; TRBD1 agrees at 9 bases. The CDR3 runs 14 residues. V shed 4 bases and J 7 bases; nucleotides not matched to a gene: 2. Germline V lookup: CDR1 SGHVS, CDR2 FQNEAQ. The CDR3 nucleotides read TGTGCCAGCAGCTGGGACAGGGAGAATTCACCCCTCCACTTT. Protein: CASSWDRENSPLHF.

The CDR3 is CASSFGQVVMNTEAFF. The CDR3 bases are TGTGCCAGCAGCTTCGGACAGGTTGTTATGAACACTGAAGCTTTCTTT. The rearrangement joins TRBV5-8 to TRBJ1-1; 7 positions match TRBD1. The J segment lost 0 bases and the V segment lost 2 bases, leaving 7 bases of the junction unmatched. The CDR3 consists of 16 residues. The germline CDR1 and CDR2 sequences are SGHTS and YDEGEE. Full variable domain (rest looked up from reference TRBV5-8 and TRBJ1-1): EAGVTQSPTHLIKTRGQQATLRCSPISGHTSVYWYQQALGLGLQFLLWYDEGEERNRGNFPPRFSGRQFPNYSSELNVNALELEDSALYLCASSFGQVVMNTEAFFGQGTRLTVV.

This chain links TRBV5-1 with TRBJ1-1, with a tentative D call TRBD1 (6 bases). Germline V gene lookup returns CDR1 SGHRS and CDR2 YFSETQ. The CDR3 covers 15 residues. V was cut by 3 bases and J by 1 base, with 13 bases left in between. CDR3 residues: CASSSGHRRNTEAFF. In DNA form, the CDR3 reads TGCGCCAGCAGCTCGGGACATAGGAGGAACACTGAAGCTTTCTTT.

V and J are TRBV2 and TRBJ2-1; D is unresolved. The CDR3 has 14 residues. Trimming removed 9 bases from V and 5 bases from J, with 17 bases in between. The germline CDR1 and CDR2 sequences are SNHLY and FYNNEI. The CDR3 protein is CASCCGADDNEQFF. CDR3 sequence (DNA): TGTGCCAGTTGCTGTGGAGCAGACGACAATGAGCAGTTCTTC.

This clone was seen just once. J is TRBJ2-3 and V is TRBV30; TRBD2 might be the D (6 bases). The CDR3 has 14 residues. Germline V gene data show CDR1 as GTSNPN and CDR2 as SVGIG (reference sequence). Deletions cut 0 bases from V and 3 bases from J, with 10 bases between. CDR3 DNA sequence: TGTGCCTGGAGTGTACTTGGAGGGACAGATACGCAGTATTTT. It encodes CAWSVLGGTDTQYF.

This clone was seen once. The chain couples TRBV7-9 to TRBJ2-7; D perhaps matches TRBD2 (6 bases). This CDR3 is built from 16 residues. V dropped 2 bases and J dropped 3 bases, with 17 bases sitting between them. Germline CDR1 SEHNR, CDR2 FQNEAQ (reference sequence). CDR3 coding DNA: TGTGCCAGCAGCTTACACCCGGGAGAACCTTTCTACGAGCAGTACTTC. Protein product: CASSLHPGEPFYEQYF.

The chain links TRBV4-1 to TRBJ2-7, with TRBD1 matching 7 bases. The germline gives CDR1 MGHRA, CDR2 YSYEKL. V trimming: 0 bases; J trimming: 3 bases; junction bases outside the gene matches: 8. This CDR3 has 16 amino acids. CDR3 in amino acids: CASSQDRTGSLYEQYF. The CDR3 DNA is TGCGCCAGCAGCCAAGATCGGACAGGCTCCCTCTACGAGCAGTACTTC.

The chain joins TRBV5-1 to TRBJ2-7; D perhaps matches TRBD1 (6 bases). The CDR3 extends over 15 amino acids. Trimming pared 0 bases from V and 1 base from J, leaving 11 bases between. Germline V gene sequence: CDR1 SGHRS, CDR2 YFSETQ. The CDR3 loop is CASSLVDRWSYEQYF. The CDR3, as DNA: TGCGCCAGCAGCTTGGTTGACAGGTGGTCCTACGAGCAGTACTTC. Combining the CDR3 with reference TRBV5-1 and TRBJ2-7 gives the whole variable domain KAGVTQTPRYLIKTRGQQVTLSCSPISGHRSVSWYQQTPGQGLQFLFEYFSETQRNKGNFPGRFSGRQFSNSRSEMNVSTLELGDSALYLCASSLVDRWSYEQYFGPGTRLTVT.

The chain recombines TRBV9 with TRBJ2-3; TRBD2 aligns across 8 bases. Germline trimming cut 0 bases from V and 7 bases from J; bases unmatched to any gene: 7. The CDR3 consists of 15 residues. CDR1 and CDR2 (germline): SGDLS, YYNGEE. The CDR3, as DNA: TGTGCCAGCAGCGTAGTGGCGGGAGGAGGGTATACGCAGTATTTT. It translates to CASSVVAGGGYTQYF.

The V and J genes are TRBV4-1 and TRBJ1-2; the D gene is possibly TRBD1 (6 bases). The CDR3 totals 16 residues. The ends were cut back, 0 bases at V and 4 bases at J, with 15 bases in the middle. The germline gives CDR1 MGHRA, CDR2 YSYEKL. CDR3: CASSQDLRGPAYGYTF. The CDR3, as DNA: TGCGCCAGCAGCCAAGATCTCAGGGGCCCCGCCTATGGCTACACCTTC.

V usage is TRBV27 and J usage is TRBJ2-5; D perhaps matches TRBD1 (6 bases). CDR1 MNHEY and CDR2 SMNVEV come from the germline V gene (reference sequence). The V and J ends lost 1 base and 5 bases respectively, with 11 bases between them. CDR3 length: 14 residues. CDR3 in DNA: TGTGCCAGCAGTTTATTCAGCACAGGGGAGACCCAGTACTTC. The encoded protein is CASSLFSTGETQYF.

This chain links TRBV6-5 with TRBJ1-2; the D gene is possibly TRBD1 (5 bases). V lost 5 bases and J lost 4, with 8 bases in between. This CDR3 contains 12 residues. Germline assignment: CDR1 MNHEY and CDR2 SVGAGI. The CDR3 DNA sequence: TGTGCCAGCAGTGCTCAGGGCTATGGCTACACCTTC. Protein: CASSAQGYGYTF.

The sample holds one count of this clone. The V call is TRBV9, the J call TRBJ2-7, with D maybe TRBD2 (5 bases). The CDR3 extends over 14 amino acids. Germline-derived CDR1 and CDR2 are SGDLS and YYNGEE. Trimming cost V 0 bases and J 6 bases, with 13 bases left between them. CDR3 region: CASSVASGPGEQYF. The CDR3 coding sequence is TGTGCCAGCAGCGTAGCCAGCGGACCTGGCGAGCAGTACTTC.